This TCR beta chain was profiled in a study of shared clonotypes between healthy human individuals. There are a few counts of this clone. Trimming stripped 5 bases from V and 0 bases from J, with 10 bases between. Germline loops: CDR1 SGHTA, CDR2 FQGNSA. CDR3 length equals 14 residues. Unsorted PBMC replicate PCRs drew on roughly 280 ng DNA, representing some 32,000 T cell genomes. Unsorted PBMCs provided DNA that was sequenced on ten immunoSEQ deep assay plates. In the original workflow: Without quality scores, immunoSEQ junctional reads could not be filtered like full-length reads. The assay was immunoSEQ multiplex PCR, and TCRdb's table has in-frame clones only and misses some. The DNA gave D and trimming, while V, J and clone size come from that table. The sample yields some 490,000 clones, more than 65% seen once.

The J gene is TRBJ1-1, the V gene TRBV7-2; no clear D. This sequence originates from a woman between 40 and 50 years old in good health. Some clones in this sample may be carry-over from other donors' samples. The sequenced material came from PBMCs. The CDR3 loop reads CASSPLTMNTEAFF. The CDR3 bases are TGTGCCAGCAGCCCCCTGACAATGAACACTGAAGCTTTCTTT.